This TCR beta chain was captured by sequencing in a study of blood T cell repertoires in COVID-19. At the level of the study: The samples span acute and convalescent COVID-19 from the United States, Italy and Spain. PBMCs, B-cell-depleted T cells, or T cells provided the cDNA or gDNA that made up the material.

Original processing methods: The authors estimated nucleated cell counts from reference gene primer amplification. Method: immunoSEQ multiplex PCR; TCRdb's copy keeps in-frame clones and lacks some. Clonal size and the V and J genes are those of that table, whereas D and trimming came from the DNA. The sample lists roughly 670,000 clones, about 90% occurring once. Trimming pared 7 bases from V and 1 base from J, leaving 7 bases between. Per germline, CDR1 GTSNPN and CDR2 SVGIG (reference sequence). CDR3 size: 11 residues. The sample comprised peripheral blood. This TCR was sampled from a young woman with acute or convalescent COVID-19. The rearrangement links TRBV30 to TRBJ1-1, with D maybe TRBD1 (5 bases). The CDR3 loop is CASTGNTEAFF. CDR3 in DNA: TGTGCCTCAACAGGGAACACTGAAGCTTTCTTT.